A selection of T cell receptor beta chains follows, all from one sample in a study of shared clonotypes between healthy human individuals. Clones were sequenced by immunoSEQ multiplex PCR, and TCRdb holds only the in-frame ones, with some missing. The sample includes approximately 1.5 million clones, around 98.5% of them seen just once. The sequencing input was naive CD4+ T cells sorted from blood. Receptors originate from a man between 25 and 39 years old in good health. Each CDR3 is given without its conserved first and last residue. The order of the fields is J gene, V gene, CDR3 protein.

j_gene: TRBJ2-1; v_gene: TRBV14; CDR3aa: ASNRPGLADRYNEQF
j_gene: TRBJ1-2; v_gene: TRBV2; CDR3aa: ASSSDSLYGYT
j_gene: TRBJ2-7; v_gene: TRBV5-1; CDR3aa: ASSQDRAKYEQY
j_gene: TRBJ1-5; v_gene: TRBV6-5; CDR3aa: ASSTSEQPQH
j_gene: TRBJ2-7; v_gene: TRBV5-1; CDR3aa: ASSLDPSFRGGQGTIGLPYEQY
j_gene: TRBJ2-2; v_gene: TRBV19; CDR3aa: ASSIPGAVARPGELF
j_gene: TRBJ1-1; v_gene: TRBV28; CDR3aa: ASSLWPGVNTEAF
j_gene: TRBJ2-7; v_gene: TRBV4-3; CDR3aa: ASSQELAGFYEQY
j_gene: TRBJ2-4; v_gene: TRBV2; CDR3aa: ASSEGRGNIQY
j_gene: TRBJ2-2; v_gene: TRBV5-4; CDR3aa: ASSASALRELF
j_gene: TRBJ1-5; v_gene: TRBV6-6; CDR3aa: ASRGQDQPQH
j_gene: TRBJ2-1; v_gene: TRBV18; CDR3aa: ASSPPSSYNEQF
j_gene: TRBJ2-7; v_gene: TRBV11-3; CDR3aa: ASSLSGASYEQY
j_gene: TRBJ1-2; v_gene: TRBV7-6; CDR3aa: ASSQPGTGAGYT
j_gene: TRBJ2-1; v_gene: TRBV11-2; CDR3aa: ASSSAVRVTEQF
j_gene: TRBJ1-1; v_gene: TRBV29-1; CDR3aa: SGGQGTNTEAF
j_gene: TRBJ1-1; v_gene: TRBV5-1; CDR3aa: ASIFDTALPNTEAF
j_gene: TRBJ2-4; v_gene: TRBV7-8; CDR3aa: ASSAGGINIQY
j_gene: TRBJ2-5; v_gene: TRBV7-8; CDR3aa: ASSLARTPKETQY
j_gene: TRBJ2-7; v_gene: TRBV11-2; CDR3aa: ASRSPGTGSYYEQY
j_gene: TRBJ2-7; v_gene: TRBV14; CDR3aa: ASSRLAGAYEQY
j_gene: TRBJ2-2; v_gene: TRBV7-8; CDR3aa: ASSLFSGELF
j_gene: TRBJ2-2; v_gene: TRBV5-5; CDR3aa: ASSLGQSNTGELF
j_gene: TRBJ1-4; v_gene: TRBV6-1; CDR3aa: ASSPQGPFNEKLF
j_gene: TRBJ2-1; v_gene: TRBV5-1; CDR3aa: ASSFRPGSYNEQF
j_gene: TRBJ1-4; v_gene: TRBV5-1; CDR3aa: ASRVATNEKLF
j_gene: TRBJ2-3; v_gene: TRBV4-3; CDR3aa: ASSVQGADTQY
j_gene: TRBJ2-2; v_gene: TRBV11-3; CDR3aa: ASSRTGTGELF
j_gene: TRBJ2-5; v_gene: TRBV29-1; CDR3aa: SARPGGDETQY
j_gene: TRBJ2-2; v_gene: TRBV19; CDR3aa: ASALRTGELF
j_gene: TRBJ2-1; v_gene: TRBV14; CDR3aa: ASSTGLAVYNEQF
j_gene: TRBJ2-7; v_gene: TRBV5-1; CDR3aa: ASSLAPRSGRLEQY
j_gene: TRBJ2-7; v_gene: TRBV5-1; CDR3aa: ASSLNRDSYEQY
j_gene: TRBJ2-3; v_gene: TRBV4-2; CDR3aa: ASSFPKPSTDTQY
j_gene: TRBJ2-5; v_gene: TRBV6-5; CDR3aa: ASRRDTAETQY
j_gene: TRBJ2-7; v_gene: TRBV20-1; CDR3aa: RGQGAYEQY
j_gene: TRBJ2-5; v_gene: TRBV10-3; CDR3aa: AISEGTGETQY
j_gene: TRBJ1-2; v_gene: TRBV30; CDR3aa: AWNSGDWGYT
j_gene: TRBJ2-3; v_gene: TRBV6-5; CDR3aa: ASSYSAFESGDTQY
j_gene: TRBJ2-7; v_gene: TRBV29-1; CDR3aa: SVGIPAYEQY
j_gene: TRBJ2-2; v_gene: TRBV7-3; CDR3aa: ASSLTPGELF
j_gene: TRBJ1-1; v_gene: TRBV9; CDR3aa: ASSVVPSTTNTEAF
j_gene: TRBJ1-1; v_gene: TRBV30; CDR3aa: AWIFRGLNTEAF
j_gene: TRBJ2-3; v_gene: TRBV28; CDR3aa: ASSFAGAGTDTQY
j_gene: TRBJ2-5; v_gene: TRBV10-1; CDR3aa: ASKRDRVETQY
j_gene: TRBJ2-5; v_gene: TRBV27; CDR3aa: ASSLSRWGTQY
j_gene: TRBJ2-1; v_gene: TRBV6-1; CDR3aa: ASSVQGPSGGAEQF
j_gene: TRBJ2-5; v_gene: TRBV5-1; CDR3aa: ASSPGLAGVQETQY
j_gene: TRBJ2-1; v_gene: TRBV7-8; CDR3aa: ASSLKFSLSRGAYNEQF
j_gene: TRBJ2-7; v_gene: TRBV30; CDR3aa: AWRAATYEQY
j_gene: TRBJ2-7; v_gene: TRBV4-1; CDR3aa: ASSRTGGYYEQY
j_gene: TRBJ2-3; v_gene: TRBV29-1; CDR3aa: SVDEGTDTQY
j_gene: TRBJ1-5; v_gene: TRBV2; CDR3aa: ASSVVSNQPQH
j_gene: TRBJ2-1; v_gene: TRBV19; CDR3aa: ASSIRPTGGANNEQF
j_gene: TRBJ1-5; v_gene: TRBV28; CDR3aa: AGFGGNQPQH
j_gene: TRBJ2-5; v_gene: TRBV28; CDR3aa: ASSSSVYQETQY
j_gene: TRBJ1-4; v_gene: TRBV7-9; CDR3aa: ASSLVGPVEKLF
j_gene: TRBJ2-7; v_gene: TRBV5-4; CDR3aa: ASSLLGDYEQY
j_gene: TRBJ2-1; v_gene: TRBV7-2; CDR3aa: ASRTPGRLVDEQF